Listed below are T cell receptor beta chains from one sample, sequenced in a study of cytomegalovirus exposure and HLA in healthy donors. Clones were read by immunoSEQ multiplex PCR, and TCRdb kept only the in-frame ones, dropping some. The sample has 150,000 to 200,000 clones, roughly three quarters seen once. Sequenced input: PBMCs. The receptors come from a woman between 45 and 65 years old in good health and CMV-seronegative. Both conserved end residues are part of each CDR3. The order of the fields is CDR3 protein, CDR3 DNA, clone size, J gene, D gene, V gene, CDR3 length. A D gene is named only where the DNA matches it firmly. Rows may omit the clone size; those that give it use once, few, many or a size class.

CDR3: CASSLWGSLRQGYEQYF; DNA: TGTGCCAGCAGTTTATGGGGGTCGTTGCGACAGGGGTACGAGCAGTACTTC; size: .; J: TRBJ2-7; D: TRBD1; V: TRBV28; length: 17
CDR3: CASSQETSFVDTQYF; DNA: TGCGCCAGCAGCCAGGAGACTAGCTTTGTGGATACGCAGTATTTT; size: .; J: TRBJ2-3; D: TRBD2; V: TRBV4-1; length: 15
CDR3: CASSLSQLNEKLFF; DNA: TGTGCCAGCAGCTTGTCACAGCTTAATGAAAAACTGTTTTTT; size: .; J: TRBJ1-4; D: .; V: TRBV7-9; length: 14
CDR3: CASSQSSGGGWEKLFF; DNA: TGTGCCAGCAGCCAATCGTCGGGGGGGGGATGGGAAAAACTGTTTTTT; size: .; J: TRBJ1-4; D: .; V: TRBV5-4; length: 16
CDR3: CASSLRDRGSFF; DNA: TGTGCTAGCAGCTTACGAGACAGGGGGTCTTTCTTT; size: .; J: TRBJ1-1; D: TRBD1; V: TRBV7-7; length: 12
CDR3: CASSQGGLLGWELFF; DNA: TGCGCCAGCAGCCAAGGGGGACTACTGGGGTGGGAGCTGTTTTTT; size: once; J: TRBJ2-2; D: TRBD2; V: TRBV4-1; length: 15
CDR3: CASSQDTHEQYF; DNA: TGTGCCAGCAGCCAGGACACCCACGAGCAGTACTTC; size: once; J: TRBJ2-7; D: .; V: TRBV7-8; length: 12
CDR3: CAGSERTGSNYGYTF; DNA: TGTGCCGGCAGTGAAAGGACAGGTTCTAACTATGGCTACACCTTC; size: .; J: TRBJ1-2; D: TRBD1; V: TRBV6-1; length: 15
CDR3: CASRLAGVQETQYF; DNA: TGTGCCAGCAGACTAGCGGGAGTCCAAGAGACCCAGTACTTC; size: .; J: TRBJ2-5; D: TRBD2; V: TRBV2; length: 14
CDR3: CASRTGFRYGYTF; DNA: TGTGCCAGCAGAACAGGGTTCCGCTATGGCTACACCTTC; size: .; J: TRBJ1-2; D: .; V: TRBV7-2; length: 13
CDR3: CASSLGGGPGETQYF; DNA: TGTGCCAGCAGCTTGGGGGGAGGGCCCGGAGAGACCCAGTACTTC; size: .; J: TRBJ2-5; D: TRBD2; V: TRBV7-2; length: 15
CDR3: CASSLPWDTPANYGYTF; DNA: TGTGCCAGCAGCTTACCCTGGGACACCCCAGCTAACTATGGCTACACCTTC; size: few; J: TRBJ1-2; D: .; V: TRBV7-2; length: 17
CDR3: CASSPVWRHYEQYF; DNA: TGTGCCAGCAGCCCCGTTTGGCGTCACTACGAGCAGTACTTC; size: .; J: TRBJ2-7; D: .; V: TRBV5-6; length: 14
CDR3: CASSYPGTGGYDEQFF; DNA: TGTGCCAGCAGCTATCCCGGGACAGGGGGCTATGATGAGCAGTTCTTC; size: .; J: TRBJ2-1; D: TRBD1; V: TRBV7-6; length: 16
CDR3: CASSLILAGGNEQFF; DNA: TGTGCCAGCAGCTTAATACTAGCGGGAGGGAATGAGCAGTTCTTC; size: .; J: TRBJ2-1; D: TRBD2; V: TRBV7-3; length: 15
CDR3: CASSVGTTNTGELFF; DNA: TGTGCCAGCAGCGTAGGGACAACGAACACCGGGGAGCTGTTTTTT; size: .; J: TRBJ2-2; D: .; V: TRBV9; length: 15
CDR3: CASSIVTGDYQPQHF; DNA: TGTGCCAGTAGTATAGTGACAGGGGACTATCAGCCCCAGCATTTT; size: .; J: TRBJ1-5; D: TRBD1; V: TRBV19; length: 15
CDR3: CASRALAGGPGTGELFF; DNA: TGTGCCAGCAGAGCACTAGCGGGAGGGCCGGGCACCGGGGAGCTGTTTTTT; size: .; J: TRBJ2-2; D: TRBD2; V: TRBV28; length: 17
CDR3: CASSELALPEAFF; DNA: TGTGCCAGCAGTGAACTGGCTCTCCCTGAAGCTTTCTTT; size: .; J: TRBJ1-1; D: .; V: TRBV2; length: 13
CDR3: CASSYSEGSRGLHEQYF; DNA: TGTGCCAGCAGTTACTCGGAGGGGAGCAGGGGGCTCCACGAGCAGTACTTC; size: .; J: TRBJ2-7; D: TRBD1; V: TRBV6-7; length: 17
CDR3: CASSQDRIMGRGYDEQYF; DNA: TGCGCCAGCAGCCAAGATCGGATTATGGGCAGGGGGTACGACGAGCAGTACTTC; size: .; J: TRBJ2-7; D: TRBD1; V: TRBV4-3; length: 18
CDR3: CASSGGGLALSNEQFF; DNA: TGTGCCAGCAGCGGGGGGGGACTAGCTCTCAGCAATGAGCAGTTCTTC; size: .; J: TRBJ2-1; D: TRBD2; V: TRBV7-9; length: 16
CDR3: CASSLEARRDTQYF; DNA: TGTGCCAGCAGCTTAGAGGCGCGGAGGGATACGCAGTATTTT; size: .; J: TRBJ2-3; D: .; V: TRBV7-9; length: 14
CDR3: CASSLGSGGYNEQFF; DNA: TGTGCCAGCAGCTTGGGTAGCGGGGGCTACAATGAGCAGTTCTTC; size: once; J: TRBJ2-1; D: TRBD2; V: TRBV7-6; length: 15
CDR3: CASSLSQGNEQYF; DNA: TGCGCCAGCAGCCTTTCACAGGGGAACGAGCAGTACTTC; size: .; J: TRBJ2-7; D: TRBD1; V: TRBV5-1; length: 13
CDR3: CATRAGSGKGNEQFF; DNA: TGTGCCACGCGGGCTGGTAGCGGGAAAGGAAATGAGCAGTTCTTC; size: .; J: TRBJ2-1; D: TRBD2; V: TRBV18; length: 15
CDR3: CASLQGFISGNTIYF; DNA: TGCGCCAGTTTACAGGGTTTCATCTCTGGAAACACCATATATTTT; size: .; J: TRBJ1-3; D: .; V: TRBV5-1; length: 15
CDR3: CSVVSGTWTEQYF; DNA: TGCAGCGTTGTATCCGGGACATGGACCGAGCAGTACTTC; size: .; J: TRBJ2-7; D: .; V: TRBV29-1; length: 13
CDR3: CASTSGANTGELFF; DNA: TGTGCCAGCACCTCGGGGGCGAACACCGGGGAGCTGTTTTTT; size: .; J: TRBJ2-2; D: .; V: TRBV5-4; length: 14
CDR3: CASSPSSYEQYF; DNA: TGTGCCAGCAGCCCTAGCTCCTACGAGCAGTACTTC; size: .; J: TRBJ2-7; D: .; V: TRBV7-2; length: 12
CDR3: CASKGQGRGEAFF; DNA: TGTGCCAGTAAAGGACAGGGGAGGGGTGAAGCTTTCTTT; size: few; J: TRBJ1-1; D: TRBD1; V: TRBV19; length: 13
CDR3: CASSDGGRNHEQYF; DNA: TGTGCCAGCAGTGACGGGGGGCGCAACCACGAGCAGTACTTC; size: .; J: TRBJ2-7; D: .; V: TRBV6-1; length: 14
CDR3: CASSPKAAGKSGALNTEAFF; DNA: TGTGCCAGCTCACCAAAGGCGGCAGGCAAGAGCGGGGCCCTGAACACTGAAGCTTTCTTT; size: .; J: TRBJ1-1; D: .; V: TRBV18; length: 20
CDR3: CASSLFQSNQPQHF; DNA: TGTGCCAGCAGCTTGTTCCAGAGCAATCAGCCCCAGCATTTT; size: .; J: TRBJ1-5; D: .; V: TRBV5-6; length: 14
CDR3: CASSSRQGRGRSNQPQHF; DNA: TGTGCCAGTAGTTCCCGACAGGGGAGGGGTCGGAGCAATCAGCCCCAGCATTTT; size: .; J: TRBJ1-5; D: TRBD1; V: TRBV19; length: 18
CDR3: CASSLEVSRGHGYTF; DNA: TGTGCCAGCAGCTTAGAAGTCTCCAGGGGGCATGGCTACACCTTC; size: .; J: TRBJ1-2; D: TRBD1; V: TRBV7-2; length: 15
CDR3: CASSVRGGNTEAFF; DNA: TGTGCCAGCAGCGTACGAGGGGGGAACACTGAAGCTTTCTTT; size: .; J: TRBJ1-1; D: .; V: TRBV9; length: 14
CDR3: CASSFSTGMNTEAFF; DNA: TGCGCCAGCAGCTTCTCGACAGGGATGAATACTGAAGCTTTCTTT; size: .; J: TRBJ1-1; D: TRBD1; V: TRBV5-1; length: 15
CDR3: CASSLGGAYNEQFF; DNA: TGTGCCAGCAGCTTAGGGGGAGCCTACAATGAGCAGTTCTTC; size: few; J: TRBJ2-1; D: .; V: TRBV5-4; length: 14
CDR3: CASSLRTSGRNEQFF; DNA: TGTGCCAGCAGCTTAAGGACTAGCGGGAGGAATGAGCAGTTCTTC; size: .; J: TRBJ2-1; D: TRBD2; V: TRBV7-2; length: 15
CDR3: CASSLIAGITTEAFF; DNA: TGTGCCAGCAGCTTAATAGCAGGGATCACCACTGAAGCTTTCTTT; size: .; J: TRBJ1-1; D: .; V: TRBV7-3; length: 15
CDR3: CASSLVPGGSNTGELFF; DNA: TGCGCCAGCAGCTTGGTGCCAGGGGGGAGTAACACCGGGGAGCTGTTTTTT; size: .; J: TRBJ2-2; D: .; V: TRBV5-1; length: 17
CDR3: CASSRQGAGGYTF; DNA: TGTGCCAGCAGTCGACAGGGGGCGGGTGGCTACACCTTC; size: .; J: TRBJ1-2; D: TRBD1; V: TRBV6-5; length: 13
CDR3: CASSASGGYTGELFF; DNA: TGTGCCAGCAGTGCGAGCGGGGGCTACACCGGGGAGCTGTTTTTT; size: .; J: TRBJ2-2; D: TRBD2; V: TRBV2; length: 15
CDR3: CASGGDRENSPLHF; DNA: TGTGCCAGCGGGGGGGACAGGGAGAATTCACCCCTCCACTTT; size: few; J: TRBJ1-6; D: TRBD1; V: TRBV6-1; length: 14
CDR3: CASSLSRRNEQFF; DNA: TGTGCCAGCAGTTTATCTAGAAGAAATGAGCAGTTCTTC; size: .; J: TRBJ2-1; D: .; V: TRBV27; length: 13
CDR3: CASSVGSGAETSEQYF; DNA: TGTGCCAGCAGCGTAGGCAGCGGGGCCGAGACCAGCGAGCAGTACTTC; size: .; J: TRBJ2-7; D: TRBD2; V: TRBV9; length: 16
CDR3: CASRDNRVETQYF; DNA: TGTGCCAGCAGAGATAACAGGGTGGAGACCCAGTACTTC; size: .; J: TRBJ2-5; D: .; V: TRBV2; length: 13
CDR3: CASSVGGEKLFF; DNA: TGTGCCAGCAGCGTCGGGGGGGAAAAACTGTTTTTT; size: .; J: TRBJ1-4; D: .; V: TRBV5-6; length: 12
CDR3: CASSNRANTEAFF; DNA: TGTGCCAGCAGTAACAGAGCGAACACTGAAGCTTTCTTT; size: .; J: TRBJ1-1; D: .; V: TRBV6-5; length: 13
CDR3: CASSLGTVVNTEAFF; DNA: TGTGCCAGCAGCTTAGGGACAGTAGTGAACACTGAAGCTTTCTTT; size: .; J: TRBJ1-1; D: .; V: TRBV7-2; length: 15
CDR3: CASSQGRRPNTEAFF; DNA: TGTGCCAGCAGCCAAGGCCGGAGACCGAACACTGAAGCTTTCTTT; size: .; J: TRBJ1-1; D: .; V: TRBV14; length: 15
CDR3: CASSYQREIPGQFF; DNA: TGTGCCAGCAGTTACCAGCGGGAGATCCCGGGACAGTTCTTC; size: .; J: TRBJ2-1; D: TRBD2; V: TRBV6-6; length: 14
CDR3: CASSFPGTANTEAFF; DNA: TGTGCCAGCAGCTTCCCCGGGACAGCGAACACTGAAGCTTTCTTT; size: .; J: TRBJ1-1; D: TRBD1; V: TRBV11-2; length: 15